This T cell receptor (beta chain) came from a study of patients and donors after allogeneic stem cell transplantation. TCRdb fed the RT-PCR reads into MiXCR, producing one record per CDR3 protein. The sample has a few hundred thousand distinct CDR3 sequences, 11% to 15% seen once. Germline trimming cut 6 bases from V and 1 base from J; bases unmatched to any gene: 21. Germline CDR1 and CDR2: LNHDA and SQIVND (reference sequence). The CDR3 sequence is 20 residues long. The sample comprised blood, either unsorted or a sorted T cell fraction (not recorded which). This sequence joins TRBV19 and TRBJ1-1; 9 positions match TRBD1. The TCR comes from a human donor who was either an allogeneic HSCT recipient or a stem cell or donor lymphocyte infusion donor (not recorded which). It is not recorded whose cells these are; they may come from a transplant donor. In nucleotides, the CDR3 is TGTGCCAGTAGCCCTGGACAGGGGAAGGTGGGCAGGGGGCAGAACACTGAAGCTTTCTTT. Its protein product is CASSPGQGKVGRGQNTEAFF. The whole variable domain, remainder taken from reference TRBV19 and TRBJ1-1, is DGGITQSPKYLFRKEGQNVTLSCEQNLNHDAMYWYRQDPGQGLRLIYYSQIVNDFQKGDIAEGYSVSREKKESFPLTVTSAQKNPTAFYLCASSPGQGKVGRGQNTEAFFGQGTRLTVV.